This T cell receptor (beta chain) appears in the sequencing data of a study of T cells in Graves' hyperthyroidism and ophthalmopathy. Study-level findings and limits: A 13 V-J signature model discriminated ophthalmopathy versus stable hyperthyroidism. Most thyroid-expanded clonotypes above 0.001 were also found in blood.

Diagnoses rested on clinical symptoms, serum thyroxine and TRAb, thyroid ultrasound and orbital computed tomography. This clonotype appeared many times. Its cognate antigen is unknown. RNA transcripts gave rise to amplified TCR beta CDR3 regions. The HTBI primer set was used in a first-round RT-PCR of the TCR CDR3. TCRdb analysed the multiplex PCR reads with MiXCR anew, one entry per CDR3 protein. The sample gives a few hundred thousand distinct CDR3 sequences, around a quarter of which show up once; 70% to 75% is in the top ten. The germline CDR1 and CDR2 sequences are SNHLY and FYNNEI. The CDR3 extends over 14 amino acids. V lost 11 bases to trimming and J lost 3 bases, with 18 bases between them.

Source material: blood. The clonotype comes from a man between 50 and 59 years old with Graves' hyperthyroidism. J is TRBJ2-3 and V is TRBV2; D remains unclear. The CDR3 DNA sequence: TGTGCCTCCAAAAGGGATTACGGTACAGATACGCAGTATTTT. Protein: CASKRDYGTDTQYF.